This T cell receptor (beta chain) comes out of a study of metastatic and nonmetastatic thyroid tumors (dated by TCRdb to the early 2020s). With respect to the entire study: Repertoires from peripheral blood and from tumor or nodule tissue samples of malignant and benign thyroid patients were compared.

The library was prepared using PCR. TCRdb lists the instrument as Illumina HiSeq 4000. High-throughput sequencing was used to profile the CDR3 region of the TCR beta-chain in every patient. Processing in the source paper ran as follows. CDR3 differences across clinicopathological groups were used to build a classifier for discriminating distant-metastatic papillary thyroid cancer patients. Repertoire diversity was assessed with the Shannon index, and tumor-blood repertoire similarity with the Morisita-Horn index. TCRdb redid the processing of the public reads, applying fastp at Q25 and MiXCR, and retained in-frame beta chains. TCRdb, not the authors, supplied the V and J calls. The sample table lists about 85,000 clones, roughly 8.6% of them with a count of one. The ten largest clones take up under 9% of the sample. Before undergoing thyroid surgery, none of the patients had been given any kind of treatment. Using T-cell receptor beta sequencing, the researchers looked back retrospectively at clinical samples from patients, gathered between about 2012 and 2018.

Here V drops 1 base and J drops 1 base, and the junction holds 6 bases not matched to any gene. Including cysteine and phenylalanine, the CDR3 has 17 amino acids. Of the read, only the CDR3 DNA is kept; its 51 bases are in frame from base 1. CDR1 and CDR2, looked up from the germline V gene, are SGHVS and FNYEAQ. General study outcomes and caveats: In both blood and tumor samples, TCR beta diversity was reported to be significantly higher in malignant tumors than in benign nodules.

Notes on this clone: Its antigen remains unidentified. No clone much larger than this one lies a single base away; base qualities are absent.

This clonotype was sampled from a female donor with papillary thyroid cancer or a benign thyroid nodule (not recorded which). Some clones in this sample may be carry-over from other donors' samples. This chain is built from TRBV7-6 and TRBJ1-5; TRBD1 fits 8 bases in the junction. Sequences were obtained from blood. CDR3 loop: CASSLEAGGVSNQPQHF. The DNA is TGTGCCAGCAGCTTAGAGGCAGGGGGCGTGAGCAATCAGCCCCAGCATTTT.